One and the same sample provided the 2 T cell receptor beta chains below, sequenced in a study of blood T cell repertoires in COVID-19 (TCRdb year 2020). Receptors were amplified or captured by the immunoSEQ multiplex PCR assay. TCRdb retrieved this table from immuneACCESS and kept in-frame rearrangements only. Not all clones are present; in checked studies, unresolved V genes account for under half, and no reason is known for the remainder. The sample table records 110,000 to 150,000 clones; over 75% of these occur just once. Over 35% of the sample comes from the top ten. Sequencing was performed on peripheral blood. These TCRs come from a human donor in a cohort sampled during active COVID-19.

This clone was recorded only once. CDR3 sequence: CASSQLIAGGWNTGELFF. Here the CDR3 DNA reads TGCGCCAGCAGTCAATTGATAGCGGGAGGGTGGAACACCGGGGAGCTGTTTTTT. The chain carries TRBV23-1 and TRBJ2-2, with 11 positions matching TRBD2. TRBV23-1 carries the ORF label, with uncertain function. Unmatched junction bases numbered 5, after V lost 1 base and J lost 1 base. This CDR3 region has 18 residues.

The V call is TRBV3-1 (or the pseudogene TRBV3-2), the J call TRBJ2-3; 9 bases line up with TRBD2. This CDR3 contains 17 residues. The junction had 10 bases not matched to a gene; V was cut back by 2 bases and J by 4 bases. CDR1 is LGHDT, CDR2 YNNKEL, per germline (reference sequence). The CDR3 reads CASSQSAREGPPDTQYF. The CDR3 coding sequence is TGTGCCAGCAGCCAATCTGCGCGGGAGGGCCCCCCAGATACGCAGTATTTT.